Listed here are 9 T cell receptor beta chains from one sample, sequenced in a study of CDR3 diversity in severe acne. Each CDR3 protein is one row after TCRdb ran MiXCR on the PCR reads. The sample has under 95,000 distinct CDR3 sequences; approximately 52% are singletons. Material for sequencing was blood. These TCRs come from a male donor in good health, serving as a control.

This clonotype has at least ten counts. This chain links TRBV11-3 with TRBJ2-7; D not certain. This CDR3 comprises 13 residues. The ends were cut back, 5 bases at V and 2 bases at J, with 10 bases in the middle. Germline-derived CDR1 and CDR2 are SGHNT and YENEEA. The CDR3 protein is CASSTAHPYEQYF. CDR3 DNA sequence: TGTGCCAGCAGCACCGCCCACCCCTACGAGCAGTACTTC.

This CDR3 is CATQGWGGETQYF. The CDR3 DNA reads TGTGCCACCCAGGGCTGGGGAGGAGAGACCCAGTACTTC. The chain carries TRBV24-1 and TRBJ2-5; perhaps TRBD2 as D (6 bases). Trimming stripped 9 bases from V and 4 bases from J, with 14 bases between. Germline V gene data show CDR1 as KGHDR and CDR2 as SFDVKD. This CDR3 has 13 residues.

This clonotype turned up a few times. The CDR3 DNA reads TGTGCCAGCCACAGGGATCCTGGAAACACCATATATTTT. It specifies CASHRDPGNTIYF. This sequence joins TRBV19 and TRBJ1-3; weak D call: TRBD1 (6 bases). CDR1 is LNHDA and CDR2 is SQIVND in the germline V gene (reference sequence). CDR3 size: 13 residues. V lost 9 bases and J lost 2, with 11 bases in between.

This rearrangement joins TRBV15 to TRBJ2-7; maybe TRBD1 (6 bases). Looked up from germline, CDR1 is LNHNV and CDR2 is YYDKDF (reference sequence). The CDR3 is 14 amino acids. V gave up 5 bases and J gave up 9 bases, with 20 bases separating them. The CDR3 sequence is CATSAERTGRVQYF. In DNA, the CDR3 is TGTGCCACCAGCGCCGAGCGTACAGGGCGCGTGCAGTACTTC. Filled out from reference TRBV15 and TRBJ2-7, the complete variable domain reads DAMVIQNPRYQVTQFGKPVTLSCSQTLNHNVMYWYQQKSSQAPKLLFHYYDKDFNNEADTPDNFQSRRPNTSFCFLDIRSPGLGDTAMYLCATSAERTGRVQYFGPGTRLTVT.

The chain couples TRBV7-3 to TRBJ1-2, with a tentative D call TRBD1 (6 bases). V lost 0 bases and J lost 8, with 10 bases in between. The CDR3 is 13 residues long. Germline CDR1 and CDR2: SGHTA and FQGTGA. In nucleotides, the CDR3 is TGTGCCAGCAGCTTAACGTGGACAGACGGCTACACCTTC. Its translation is CASSLTWTDGYTF. The entire variable domain, with the rest obtained from reference TRBV7-3 and TRBJ1-2, is as follows: GAGVSQTPSNKVTEKGKYVELRCDPISGHTALYWYRQSLGQGPEFLIYFQGTGAADDSGLPNDRFFAVRPEGSVSTLKIQRTERGDSAVYLCASSLTWTDGYTFGSGTRLTVV.

This clonotype is a singleton in its sample. This sequence joins TRBV20-1 and TRBJ1-3; D remains unclear. The V end lost 0 bases, the J end lost 0 bases, and 9 bases lay between the germline ends. The CDR3 spans 15 residues. The germline CDR1 and CDR2 sequences are DFQATT and SNEGSKA (reference sequence). CDR3 sequence reads: CSARERSNSGNTIYF. CDR3 nucleotides: TGCAGTGCTAGAGAAAGGTCGAACTCTGGAAACACCATATATTTT.

As concerns this clonotype: This may stem from a read error, because a much larger clone lies one nucleotide away. The rearrangement uses TRBV6-5 and TRBJ2-1; no reliable D call. This CDR3 comprises 14 residues. Germline V gene data show CDR1 as MNHEY and CDR2 as SVGAGI. V lost 2 bases and J lost 12, with 17 bases in between. The chain's CDR3 is CASSYAESTDTQFF. The CDR3 bases are TGTGCCAGCAGTTACGCTGAGAGCACAGATACGCAGTTCTTC.

This clonotype was found a few times. This may be a read error, as it is one base from a much larger clone. V and J are TRBV9 and TRBJ1-3, with D possibly being TRBD1 (6 bases). CDR3 size: 15 residues. The V and J ends lost 1 base and 5 bases respectively, with 13 bases between them. From germline, CDR1 is SGDLS and CDR2 YYNGEE. The CDR3 spells CASSVHRDTRNTIYF. The DNA for the CDR3 is TGTGCCAGCAGCGTACACCGGGACACACGAAACACCATATATTTT.

The genes are TRBV12-5 and TRBJ2-7; 9 bases line up with TRBD1. The CDR3 covers 14 residues. CDR1 is LGHNT, CDR2 FRNRAP, per germline. Germline trimming cut 0 bases from V and 7 bases from J; bases unmatched to any gene: 4. The CDR3 DNA reads TGTGCTAGTGGTTTGGTACAGGGGGCGAGGGAGCAGTACTTC. Protein sequence: CASGLVQGAREQYF.